A single sample is the source of the 22 T cell receptor beta chains below, sequenced in a study of T-cell reconstitution after alpha-beta-depleted transplantation in children. The authors prepared the TCRbeta library with unique molecular identifiers. MiXCR, applied by TCRdb to the PCR reads, yields one record per CDR3 protein. The sample records 200,000 to 300,000 distinct CDR3 sequences, around 7.8% being singletons. The sequencing here drew on PBMCs, mostly from graft donor cells, taken 180 days after TCRalphabeta/CD19-depleted stem cell transplant. Receptor source: a male patient younger than 18 who had a stem cell transplant for acute lymphoblastic leukemia, so the T cells may come from the graft donor.

This clonotype was seen at least ten times. This rearrangement joins TRBV2 to TRBJ2-2; D could derive from TRBD1 or TRBD2 (7 bases each). Trimming took off 0 bases at V and 2 bases at J, with 13 bases between the two ends. Germline lookup yields CDR1 SNHLY and CDR2 FYNNEI. The CDR3 is made up of 17 amino acids. In nucleotides, the CDR3 is TGTGCCAGCAGTGAAGCGGGAGGGGGCAGCAACACCGGGGAGCTGTTTTTT. Its protein product is CASSEAGGGSNTGELFF.

This clonotype was recorded many times. This rearrangement joins TRBV12-3 or TRBV12-4 to TRBJ2-4; 8 bases are a match to TRBD2. The CDR3 is 16 amino acids. The V gene end was trimmed by 6 bases and the J gene end by 4 bases; junction bases not matched to a gene: 11. DNA for the CDR3: TGTGCCAGCAGGTCAGCGGGGGTTGGAAGGAAAAACATTCAGTACTTC. It codes for CASRSAGVGRKNIQYF.

This clonotype was detected many times. The chain joins TRBV29-1 to TRBJ2-5, with 9 positions matching TRBD2. Unmatched junction bases numbered 13, after V lost 0 bases and J lost 5 bases. The CDR3 loop spans 17 amino acids. Germline V CDR1 and CDR2: SQVTM, ANQGSEA. The CDR3, as DNA: TGCAGCGTTGAAGATCGGATGGCTAGCGGGAAGGGGGAGACCCAGTACTTC. As protein: CSVEDRMASGKGETQYF.

This sequence joins TRBV4-1 and TRBJ1-5; D is unresolved. CDR3 size: 14 residues. Germline values: CDR1 MGHRA, CDR2 YSYEKL. V lost 1 base and J 5 bases, leaving 9 bases between the germline ends. The CDR3 nucleotides are TGCGCCAGCAGCCAAGGGATTGGCGATCAGCCCCAGCATTTT. This codes for CASSQGIGDQPQHF.

This clonotype showed up many times. The rearrangement links TRBV5-1 to TRBJ2-6; the match to TRBD2 covers 9 bases. CDR1 SGHRS and CDR2 YFSETQ come from the germline V gene. The CDR3 covers 19 residues. The trim removed 5 bases at V and 2 bases at J, leaving 14 bases unmatched. The DNA for the CDR3 is TGCGCCAGCAGAATAGCGGGAGTAATCCCCAACCCTGGGGCCAACGTCCTGACTTTC. Translation: CASRIAGVIPNPGANVLTF.

The chain is built from TRBV20-1 and TRBJ2-6; a weak D match, TRBD1 (6 bases). V was clipped by 1 base and J by 0 bases, with 16 bases between them. The CDR3 has 18 residues. CDR1 DFQATT and CDR2 SNEGSKA come from the germline V gene (reference sequence). The CDR3 DNA follows: TGCAGTGCTAGAGGAAGGGACAACTTTAACTCTGGGGCCAACGTCCTGACTTTC. It specifies CSARGRDNFNSGANVLTF.

There are a few counts of this clonotype. The chain is built from TRBV12-3 or TRBV12-4 and TRBJ1-1; D is undetermined. The V and J ends lost 3 bases and 0 bases respectively, with 8 bases between them. This CDR3 comprises 14 residues. CDR3 DNA sequence: TGTGCCAGCAGTTTTCCCCCGATGAACACTGAAGCTTTCTTT. Protein product: CASSFPPMNTEAFF.

This clonotype occurred many times. CDR3 DNA: TGTGCCAGCAGCTTGGCAGTAGTAACACCTTGGAGCACCGGGGAGCTGTTTTTT. Translating gives CASSLAVVTPWSTGELFF. V usage is TRBV5-6 and J usage is TRBJ2-2; unclear D gene. The CDR3 totals 18 residues. Germline loops: CDR1 SGHDT, CDR2 YYEEEE. The V and J ends lost 0 bases and 4 bases respectively, with 19 bases between them. The whole variable domain, remainder taken from reference TRBV5-6 and TRBJ2-2, is DAGVTQSPTHLIKTRGQQVTLRCSPKSGHDTVSWYQQALGQGPQFIFQYYEEEERQRGNFPDRFSGHQFPNYSSELNVNALLLGDSALYLCASSLAVVTPWSTGELFFGEGSRLTVL.

This chain uses TRBV10-3 with TRBJ1-2; D is uncertain. The ends were cut back, 2 bases at V and 4 bases at J, with 11 bases in the middle. From germline, CDR1 is ENHRY and CDR2 SYGVKD. The CDR3 loop spans 14 amino acids. The CDR3 protein is CAISERLGSYGYTF. CDR3 bases: TGTGCCATCAGTGAGAGGTTGGGTTCCTATGGCTACACCTTC.

In its sample, this clonotype was seen many times. The rearrangement links TRBV6-5 to TRBJ2-1; 8 positions agree with TRBD2. Germline V gives CDR1 MNHEY, CDR2 SVGAGI. The V gene end was trimmed by 8 bases and the J gene end by 7 bases; junction bases not matched to a gene: 16. The CDR3 covers 16 residues. DNA of the CDR3: TGTGCCAGCGGGGGTTTCACTAGCGGAACAGGGAATGAGCAGTTCTTC. It encodes CASGGFTSGTGNEQFF.

This clonotype was observed at least ten times. The chain couples TRBV29-1 to TRBJ2-2; 12 positions agree with TRBD2. Germline-derived CDR1 and CDR2 are SQVTM and ANQGSEA. This CDR3 region has 16 residues. The V and J ends lost 4 bases and 2 bases, in that order; junction bases with no gene match: 5. The CDR3 sequence is CSVGLAGVSNTGELFF. The CDR3 nucleotides read TGCAGCGTTGGACTAGCGGGAGTTTCCAACACCGGGGAGCTGTTTTTT.

This clonotype has at least ten counts. V gene TRBV3-1 combines with J gene TRBJ2-7, with D perhaps TRBD2 (6 bases). The CDR3 length is 16 residues. V lost 0 bases and J 0 bases, leaving 12 bases between the germline ends. Germline values: CDR1 LGHDT, CDR2 YNNKEL (reference sequence). Here the CDR3 DNA reads TGTGCCAGCAGCCAAGATCTCGGAGGGACCTCCTACGAGCAGTACTTC. Its protein is CASSQDLGGTSYEQYF.

This clonotype was seen repeatedly, ten times or more. The J gene is TRBJ1-5, the V gene TRBV11-2; no reliable D call. This CDR3 has 15 residues. Germline V gene lookup returns CDR1 SGHAT and CDR2 FQNNGV. V dropped 3 bases and J dropped 3 bases, with 12 bases sitting between them. The CDR3 nucleotides are TGTGCCAGCAGCTTGGGGTCCCAGAACAATCAGCCCCAGCATTTT. This encodes CASSLGSQNNQPQHF. Looking up the rest from reference TRBV11-2 and TRBJ1-5 gives the full variable domain: EAGVAQSPRYKIIEKRQSVAFWCNPISGHATLYWYQQILGQGPKLLIQFQNNGVVDDSQLPKDRFSAERLKGVDSTLKIQPAKLEDSAVYLCASSLGSQNNQPQHFGDGTRLSIL.

The chain has TRBV4-1 and TRBJ2-2; TRBD2 aligns across 9 bases. Germline values: CDR1 MGHRA, CDR2 YSYEKL. The CDR3 is made up of 16 amino acids. V shed 0 bases, J shed 6 bases, and the junction held 5 bases outside the gene matches. CDR3 loop: CASSQETRGGPGELFF. Here the CDR3 DNA reads TGCGCCAGCAGCCAAGAGACGCGGGGGGGACCCGGGGAGCTGTTTTTT.

This clonotype was seen at least ten times. At one of its ends the junction is not consistent with the germline gene, which may arise from a read error. This rearrangement joins TRBV20-1 to TRBJ2-3; no clear D gene. Germline V gene sequence: CDR1 DFQATT, CDR2 SNEGSKA (reference sequence). This CDR3 region has 15 residues. The CDR3 here is CSARAGYHSTDTQYF. The CDR3 coding sequence is TGCAGTGCTAGAGCGGGCTACCACAGCACGGATACGCAGTATTTT.

Only one count was recorded for this clonotype. The gene calls are TRBV19 and TRBJ2-7, with a tentative D call TRBD1 (7 bases). Germline assignment: CDR1 LNHDA and CDR2 SQIVND (reference sequence). The CDR3 covers 14 residues. V lost 5 bases and J lost 3, with 14 bases in between. The DNA for the CDR3 is TGTGCCAGTAGTTGGCAGGGGGGAATCTACGAGCAGTACTTC. It is translated as CASSWQGGIYEQYF.

In this sample, this clonotype turned up many times. The gene calls are TRBV7-9 and TRBJ2-4, with unresolved D. Trimming took off 3 bases at V and 0 bases at J, with 24 bases between the two ends. This CDR3 spans 20 amino acids. CDR1 is SEHNR and CDR2 is FQNEAQ in the germline V gene (reference sequence). Written as DNA, the CDR3 is TGTGCCAGCAGCTTCGTTCTTGGAAGTACCGTAACCTCAGCCAAAAACATTCAGTACTTC. It yields the protein CASSFVLGSTVTSAKNIQYF.

This clonotype was counted at least ten times. The chain carries TRBV4-1 and TRBJ2-7; the D call may be TRBD1 or TRBD2 (5 bases each). The germline CDR1 and CDR2 sequences are MGHRA and YSYEKL. Trimming took 4 bases from V and 2 from J, leaving 18 bases between them. The CDR3 length is 16 residues. CDR3 coding DNA: TGCGCCAGCAGCCGCGAGGGACCCCACCCGACCTACGAGCAGTACTTC. As protein: CASSREGPHPTYEQYF.

This clonotype has ten or more counts. The V and J genes are TRBV12-3 or TRBV12-4 and TRBJ2-5, with D unresolved. The CDR3 length is 14 residues. V was shortened by 5 bases and J by 4 bases, with 14 bases between the two germline ends. The CDR3 region has the DNA TGTGCCAGCAGTGCCGATCGGAGATCAGAGACCCAGTACTTC. Protein: CASSADRRSETQYF.

This clonotype was observed a few times. The chain links TRBV28 to TRBJ2-5, with 14 bases fitting TRBD2. Germline CDR1 reads MDHEN; CDR2 reads SYDVKM. This CDR3 is 16 amino acids long. The V and J ends lost 4 bases and 5 bases, in that order; junction bases with no gene match: 6. The DNA for the CDR3 is TGTGCCAGCAGTTCCGGGACTAGCGGGGGTAAGGAGACCCAGTACTTC. This gives the protein CASSSGTSGGKETQYF.

A word on this clonotype: Just one base apart from a much larger clone, this may be a read error. The chain joins TRBV5-1 to TRBJ2-7; 9 bases agree with TRBD1. The CDR3 sequence is 15 residues long. From germline, CDR1 is SGHRS and CDR2 YFSETQ. CDR3 sequence: CASSPWTGASYAQYF. The CDR3 bases are TGCGCCAGCAGCCCCTGGACAGGGGCATCCTACGCGCAGTACTTC.

This clonotype has ten or more counts. The V call is TRBV5-1, the J call TRBJ2-1; weak D call: TRBD2 (7 bases). V was clipped by 7 bases and J by 2 bases, with 16 bases between them. The CDR3 sequence is 15 residues long. The germline gives CDR1 SGHRS, CDR2 YFSETQ. CDR3 in amino acids: CASGLGQRAYNEQFF. The CDR3 bases are TGCGCCAGCGGACTAGGACAGAGAGCCTACAATGAGCAGTTCTTC.